These 19 T cell receptor beta chains were all obtained from the same sample, sequenced in a study of blood T cell repertoires in COVID-19. The assay was immunoSEQ multiplex PCR, and TCRdb's table has in-frame clones only and misses some. The sample consists of 150,000 to 180,000 clones, 70% to 85% of them appearing once. Material: peripheral blood. These receptors all stem from a man aged 55 to 69 with COVID-19, enrolled during active disease.

The V call is TRBV4-2, the J call TRBJ2-7; the D is unclear. The CDR3 is 15 amino acids. Trimming shortened V by 7 bases and J by 2 bases, and 18 bases separated the two germline ends. Germline CDR1 LGHNA, CDR2 YNFKEQ. CDR3 DNA sequence: TGTGCCAGCACTCCCCAGATACACAATACCTACGAGCAGTACTTC. Amino acid sequence: CASTPQIHNTYEQYF.

CDR3 DNA sequence: TGTGCCTTCGGCGGGACTAGCGGTGACTCCTACGAGCAGTACTTC. Residues: CAFGGTSGDSYEQYF. This chain uses TRBV30 with TRBJ2-7; 11 nucleotides align to TRBD2. CDR1 and CDR2 (germline): GTSNPN, SVGIG (reference sequence). The CDR3 sequence is 15 residues long. Germline trimming cut 7 bases from V and 0 bases from J; bases unmatched to any gene: 8.

The V call is TRBV6-5, the J call TRBJ1-4; D perhaps matches TRBD1 (6 bases). CDR3 size: 15 residues. The ends were cut back, 6 bases at V and 5 bases at J, with 16 bases in the middle. CDR1 and CDR2 from the germline V gene are MNHEY and SVGAGI. CDR3 in amino acids: CASSPQGLRNEKLFF. The CDR3 DNA sequence: TGTGCCAGCAGCCCGCAGGGGCTGAGGAATGAAAAACTGTTTTTT.

The rearrangement links TRBV12-5 to TRBJ1-6; the D gene is possibly TRBD1 (5 bases). Trimming pared 8 bases from V and 7 bases from J, leaving 12 bases between. Germline V gene sequence: CDR1 LGHNT, CDR2 FRNRAP. The CDR3 length is 13 residues. CDR3 loop: CASRKTANSPLHF. The DNA of the CDR3 is TGTGCTAGTCGTAAGACAGCGAATTCACCCCTCCACTTT.

The rearrangement uses TRBV19 and TRBJ2-1; tentative D call: TRBD1 (5 bases). The CDR3 extends over 14 amino acids. In germline, CDR1 is LNHDA, CDR2 SQIVND (reference sequence). V lost 3 bases to trimming and J lost 8 bases, with 14 bases between them. CDR3 in amino acids: CASSIQGYNDEQFF. Written as DNA, the CDR3 is TGTGCCAGTAGTATCCAGGGATACAATGATGAGCAGTTCTTC.

The rearrangement uses TRBV6-2 or TRBV6-3 and TRBJ1-2; possible D gene TRBD1, 6 bases. Germline values: CDR1 MNHEY, CDR2 SVGEGT. Trimming removed 0 bases from V and 6 bases from J, with 8 bases in between. The CDR3 consists of 13 residues. The DNA of the CDR3 is TGTGCCAGCAGTTACTCGAAGGGGGATGGCTACACCTTC. Translated: CASSYSKGDGYTF.

A note on this clone: Other DNA sequences in the sample encode the same CDR3. This sequence joins TRBV10-3 and TRBJ2-1; TRBD1 matches 8 bases. The germline V gene encodes CDR1 ENHRY and CDR2 SYGVKD. The V segment lost 6 bases and the J segment 0 bases; nucleotides outside the gene matches: 1. The CDR3 has 14 residues. The CDR3 here is CAISGQGSYNEQFF. The CDR3 DNA reads TGTGCCATCAGCGGACAGGGCTCCTACAATGAGCAGTTCTTC.

This chain connects TRBV4-1 to TRBJ1-1, with TRBD1 as a possible D gene (5 bases). Germline lookup yields CDR1 MGHRA and CDR2 YSYEKL. V dropped 4 bases and J dropped 4 bases, with 16 bases sitting between them. The CDR3 runs to 15 residues. The CDR3 region is CASSRPGIGGTEAFF. CDR3 bases: TGCGCCAGCAGCCGGCCTGGCATCGGGGGCACTGAAGCTTTCTTT.

This sequence joins TRBV6-5 and TRBJ1-5; no clear D. V shed 4 bases and J shed 3 bases, with 7 bases lying between them. This CDR3 spans 13 amino acids. Per the germline V gene, CDR1 is MNHEY and CDR2 is SVGAGI. CDR3 nucleotide sequence: TGTGCCAGCAGTTTGGACTTCAATCAGCCCCAGCATTTT. Protein product: CASSLDFNQPQHF.

V and J are TRBV5-6 and TRBJ1-1; D ambiguous. The CDR3 runs to 12 residues. The V end lost 0 bases, the J end lost 4 bases, and 4 bases lay between the germline ends. Germline V gene sequence: CDR1 SGHDT, CDR2 YYEEEE. The CDR3 DNA sequence: TGTGCCAGCAGCTTGGTTATCACTGAAGCTTTCTTT. Its translation is CASSLVITEAFF.

This clone came up a few times. The J gene is TRBJ1-4, the V gene TRBV4-3; no clear D gene. The V gene lost 0 bases and the J gene lost 5 bases, with 10 bases spanning the gap. This CDR3 has 15 residues. Germline V CDR1 and CDR2: LGHNA, YSLEER. As DNA, the CDR3 is TGCGCCAGCAGCCAAGATCATGGAGCAAATGAAAAACTGTTTTTT. As protein: CASSQDHGANEKLFF.

The chain employs TRBV18 and TRBJ2-7; 9 bases agree with TRBD1. The CDR3 covers 15 residues. J lost 0 bases, V lost 3 bases, and 3 bases had no gene match. Germline V gives CDR1 KGHSH, CDR2 LQKENI. CDR3 residues: CASSPLGQGSYEQYF. CDR3 coding DNA: TGTGCCAGCTCACCGCTGGGACAGGGCTCCTACGAGCAGTACTTC.

DNA of the CDR3: TGTGCCAGCCGGAGACAGGATAGCAATCAGCCCCAGCATTTT. This gives the protein CASRRQDSNQPQHF. V and J are TRBV6-5 and TRBJ1-5, with D maybe TRBD1 (6 bases). The CDR3 spans 14 residues. Trimming stripped 8 bases from V and 0 bases from J, with 11 bases between. Germline CDR1 reads MNHEY; CDR2 reads SVGAGI.

The rearrangement links TRBV18 to TRBJ1-2, with D perhaps matching TRBD1 (6 bases). Germline CDR1 and CDR2: KGHSH and LQKENI. Trimming pared 8 bases from V and 6 bases from J, leaving 19 bases between. This CDR3 region has 14 residues. CDR3 sequence: CASRDGGRTNGYTF. In DNA, the CDR3 is TGTGCCAGCCGCGACGGGGGGCGAACCAATGGCTACACCTTC.

The genes are TRBV7-8 and TRBJ1-4; 11 bases fit TRBD1. Germline values: CDR1 SGHVS, CDR2 FQNEAQ. J lost 8 bases, V lost 4 bases, and 3 bases had no gene match. This CDR3 is 14 amino acids long. CDR3 sequence (DNA): TGTGCCAGCAGCTACGGACAGGGGGCGGAAAAACTGTTTTTT. This encodes CASSYGQGAEKLFF.

V gene TRBV10-3 combines with J gene TRBJ2-5, with D hard to call. V dropped 8 bases and J dropped 1 base, with 8 bases sitting between them. This CDR3 contains 12 residues. CDR1 is ENHRY, CDR2 SYGVKD, per germline. Here the CDR3 reads CAIPSSQETQYF. The CDR3 DNA is TGTGCCATCCCCTCCAGCCAAGAGACCCAGTACTTC.

This clone has only one observation. J is TRBJ2-1 and V is TRBV10-3; the match to TRBD1 covers 10 bases. CDR3 size: 16 residues. V gave up 3 bases and J gave up 2 bases; unmatched junction bases: 4. Germline lookup yields CDR1 ENHRY and CDR2 SYGVKD. CDR3 bases: TGTGCCATCAGTGAACCCGGACAGGGGGCCTACAATGAGCAGTTCTTC. Residues: CAISEPGQGAYNEQFF.

V usage is TRBV7-2 and J usage is TRBJ1-5, with 7 bases that match TRBD1. V was clipped by 4 bases and J by 0 bases; unmatched bases: 3. This CDR3 is built from 15 residues. Germline V gene lookup returns CDR1 SGHTA and CDR2 FQGNSA. The CDR3 nucleotides read TGTGCCAGCAGCTACGACAGGGCTAGCAATCAGCCCCAGCATTTT. It yields the protein CASSYDRASNQPQHF.

This chain uses TRBV28 with TRBJ1-6; 8 bases are a match to TRBD1. The CDR3 is 19 residues long. Per the germline V gene, CDR1 is MDHEN and CDR2 is SYDVKM. J was trimmed by 0 bases and V by 6 bases; bases with no gene match: 13. As DNA, the CDR3 is TGTGCCAGCAGCCCACAGGGGGTAGGATTGGGCTCCTATAATTCACCCCTCCACTTT. This encodes CASSPQGVGLGSYNSPLHF.